What follows are 10 T cell receptor beta chains derived from one specimen sequenced in a study of T cell responses to AZD1222 COVID-19 vaccine. The table came from immunoSEQ multiplex PCR; TCRdb's copy has only in-frame clones and leaves some out. The sample lists approximately 170,000 clones, around 93% seen once, with approximately 4.4% in the top ten. Sequences were derived from peripheral blood, sampled on day 0 of AZD1222 vaccination. Receptors were obtained from an adult in good health.

The gene calls are TRBV9 and TRBJ2-1; TRBD2 aligns across 9 bases. V lost 3 bases, J lost 10 bases, and 8 bases stayed unmatched. There are 14 residues in the CDR3. Germline V gene sequence: CDR1 SGDLS, CDR2 YYNGEE. The CDR3 region is CASSASSGAREQFF. In nucleotides, the CDR3 is TGTGCCAGCAGCGCCTCTAGCGGGGCTAGGGAGCAGTTCTTC. Based on the CDR3 plus reference TRBV9 and TRBJ2-1, the full variable domain is DSGVTQTPKHLITATGQRVTLRCSPRSGDLSVYWYQQSLDQGLQFLIQYYNGEERAKGNILERFSAQQFPDLHSELNLSSLELGDSALYFCASSASSGAREQFFGPGTRLTVL.

The chain uses TRBV6-1 and TRBJ1-3; D might be TRBD1 (5 bases). Per germline, CDR1 MNHNS and CDR2 SASEGT. CDR3 length equals 16 residues. Trimming cost V 4 bases and J 0 bases, with 13 bases left between them. Here the CDR3 DNA reads TGTGCCAGCAGTGTACAGGTGCCCTCCTCTGGAAACACCATATATTTT. Amino acid sequence: CASSVQVPSSGNTIYF.

The gene calls are TRBV28 and TRBJ1-5; 7 bases agree with TRBD1. V shed 2 bases and J 0 bases; nucleotides not matched to a gene: 4. Germline CDR1 and CDR2: MDHEN and SYDVKM. The CDR3 is made up of 16 amino acids. CDR3 protein: CASSLKGAGSNQPQHF. The CDR3, as DNA: TGTGCCAGCAGTTTAAAGGGGGCCGGTAGCAATCAGCCCCAGCATTTT.

The rearrangement joins TRBV4-1 to TRBJ1-6; no reliable D call. The V end was cut by 3 bases, the J end by 17 bases, with 20 bases between. The germline CDR1 and CDR2 sequences are MGHRA and YSYEKL. This CDR3 is built from 14 residues. CDR3 nucleotides: TGCGCCAGCAGCCAGGCCCTTGGACCCGTTCTCTTCCACTTT. Encoded protein: CASSQALGPVLFHF.

The CDR3 DNA is TGTGCCAGCAGCCGGCAGGGACTAGTAATAGATACGCAGTATTTT. As protein: CASSRQGLVIDTQYF. The V and J genes are TRBV7-2 and TRBJ2-3; 8 nucleotides line up with TRBD2. The V segment lost 5 bases and the J segment 5 bases; nucleotides outside the gene matches: 9. This CDR3 comprises 15 residues. Germline loops: CDR1 SGHTA, CDR2 FQGNSA.

The chain employs TRBV20-1 and TRBJ2-5, with 7 bases matching TRBD2. This CDR3 spans 17 amino acids. In germline, CDR1 is DFQATT, CDR2 SNEGSKA (reference sequence). Trimming took 3 bases from V and 3 from J; bases not matched to a gene: 16. CDR3 nucleotide sequence: TGCAGTGCTAGTGATTGGTTGGCTAGCGGTTTAAAAGAGACCCAGTACTTC. Protein: CSASDWLASGLKETQYF.

The rearrangement links TRBV11-3 to TRBJ2-1; TRBD2 matches at 8 bases. The germline V gene has CDR1 SGHNT and CDR2 YENEEA. The trim removed 0 bases at V and 7 bases at J, leaving 5 bases unmatched. The CDR3 runs 15 residues. Here the CDR3 DNA reads TGTGCCAGCAGCTTAGATGGGGCTAGCGGGAATGAGCAGTTCTTC. Its protein product is CASSLDGASGNEQFF.

The rearrangement uses TRBV5-5 and TRBJ2-7; the D gene is possibly TRBD2 (5 bases). V was clipped by 1 base and J by 4 bases, with 6 bases between them. Germline V CDR1 and CDR2: SGHKS, YYEKEE (reference sequence). The CDR3 contains 12 residues. DNA for the CDR3: TGTGCCAGCAGCTTGCCGGGGTACGAGCAGTACTTC. This translates into CASSLPGYEQYF.

V and J are TRBV7-3 and TRBJ1-4; 7 nucleotides match TRBD1. In germline, CDR1 is SGHTA, CDR2 FQGTGA. The CDR3 contains 17 residues. The junction had 11 bases not matched to a gene; V was cut back by 7 bases and J by 0 bases. CDR3 DNA: TGTGCCAGCACCGATGCCAGGGGGAGGTCAACTAATGAAAAACTGTTTTTT. It yields the protein CASTDARGRSTNEKLFF.

J is TRBJ2-1 and V is TRBV2; 7 bases align to TRBD2. CDR3 length: 15 amino acids. V trimming: 3 bases; J trimming: 5 bases; junction bases outside the gene matches: 7. The germline gives CDR1 SNHLY, CDR2 FYNNEI. The DNA of the CDR3 is TGTGCCAGCAGTGACCTGGGAGGGCCAAACAATGAGCAGTTCTTC. Its translation: CASSDLGGPNNEQFF.